The T cell receptor beta chain under discussion was sequenced for a study of blood T cell repertoires in COVID-19 (dated by TCRdb to 2018 to 2020). In the study overall: Samples covering the acute and convalescent phases of COVID-19 were provided by collaborators in the United States, Italy and Spain. Samples came from the ongoing ImmuneRACE study (first 160 participants) plus 1,254 subjects from 6 global collaborators. Nearly every sample came with metadata listing a de-identified subject ID, COVID-19 status, age in years and sex. A freely available public database, intended as a resource for researchers studying the immune response to SARS-CoV-2, is where the repertoires were released. Where available, HLA class I and class II types were taken from metadata supplied by the sample provider and were not determined by assay-based typing. Subjects who had been exposed to COVID-19, were actively infected with it, or had recovered from it provided the deeply sampled blood TCRbeta repertoires that made up the dataset. The prospective study material was composed of cDNA or gDNA derived from T cells, B-cell-depleted T cells, or PBMCs.

Concerning this clone itself: The specificity of this receptor is unknown. No much larger clone exists at a distance of one base, and base qualities are not known.

Each collaborating institution followed its own protocols to collect whole blood in K2EDTA tubes. For TCRbeta analysis, collaborators shipped samples in one of three forms: frozen whole blood, isolated PBMCs, or DNA extracted from either of those sample types. Spanning cysteine to phenylalanine, the CDR3 consists of 13 amino acids. Only CDR3 DNA remains: 39 bases, in frame from the first base. V sheds 8 bases and J sheds 3 bases, leaving 13 bases between their ends. Via the germline V gene, CDR1 is ENHRY and CDR2 SYGVKD. TCRbeta CDR3 regions were amplified from genomic DNA by means of the immunoSEQ Assay, a bias-controlled multiplex PCR. The authors' analysis ran thus. The number of nucleated cells in each sample was estimated by amplification of reference gene primers within the assay. To quantify the absolute abundance of each unique TCRbeta CDR3 rearrangement, sequence reads were collapsed and filtered. For each sample, productive Simpson clonality was calculated as the square root of Simpson's diversity index over productive rearrangements. TCRdb retrieved this table from immuneACCESS and kept in-frame rearrangements only. Not all clones are present; in checked studies, unresolved V genes account for under half, and no reason is known for the remainder. The V and J calls and clone size are taken from that table; D and trimming were inferred from the DNA. This sample lists around 190,000 clones; about 85% were detected once. In total, the top ten clones hold roughly 8.2% of the sample.

The investigation overall reported the following: The quantity of clinical and demographic metadata differed by source and by participant and was supplied without curation.

The chain employs TRBV10-3 and TRBJ1-1; no D gene can be assigned with confidence. The source of this sequence is a woman in her fifties or sixties with acute or convalescent COVID-19. The sample was peripheral blood. The CDR3 corresponds to CAISSLRDTEAFF. The nucleotides read TGTGCCATCTCATCGCTGAGGGACACTGAAGCTTTCTTT.